Following are 17 T cell receptor beta chains from one sample sequenced in a study of T cells in Graves' hyperthyroidism and ophthalmopathy. It was RNA transcripts that yielded the amplified TCR beta CDR3 regions. First-round RT-PCR of the TCR CDR3 relied on the HTBI primer set. TCRdb re-called the multiplex PCR reads through MiXCR, storing one row per CDR3 protein. The sample consists of approximately 560,000 distinct CDR3 sequences, about 43% of them appearing once. The sample comprised peripheral blood or thyroid tissue (not recorded which). These TCRs come from a woman under 30 with Graves' hyperthyroidism.

This clonotype was counted ten times or more. The rearrangement links TRBV7-6 to TRBJ2-7, with 8 positions matching TRBD2. The CDR3 runs 15 residues. V lost 5 bases to trimming and J lost 3 bases; unmatched junction nucleotides: 9. CDR1 and CDR2 from the germline V gene are SGHVS and FNYEAQ. The CDR3 DNA follows: TGTGCCAGCAGCCCCGGGAGCGGGAGAGTCTACGAGCAGTACTTC. Protein sequence: CASSPGSGRVYEQYF.

This clonotype was counted ten times or more. V and J are TRBV7-9 and TRBJ1-4; a weak D match, TRBD1 (5 bases). Germline values: CDR1 SEHNR, CDR2 FQNEAQ (reference sequence). The CDR3 runs 13 residues. V gave up 2 bases and J gave up 8 bases, with 9 bases separating them. The CDR3 sequence is CASSLWGYEKLFF. CDR3 DNA sequence: TGTGCCAGCAGCTTATGGGGGTACGAAAAACTGTTTTTT.

The chain couples TRBV25-1 to TRBJ1-5, with TRBD1 identical over 7 bases. Germline CDR1 is MGHDK and CDR2 is SYGVNS. The J segment lost 7 bases and the V segment lost 6 bases, leaving 15 bases of the junction unmatched. This CDR3 spans 16 amino acids. Written as DNA, the CDR3 is TGTGCCAGCAGCCAAGCCGACAGGGTGTCAGGACAGCCCCAGCATTTT. It codes for CASSQADRVSGQPQHF.

The chain carries TRBV19 and TRBJ1-1; 10 nucleotides align to TRBD1. The CDR3 has 17 residues. V was pared by 6 bases and J by 1 base, with 11 bases of the junction left unmatched. CDR1 LNHDA and CDR2 SQIVND come from the germline V gene (reference sequence). Here the CDR3 reads CASRKRDRGGENTEAFF. CDR3 nucleotide sequence: TGTGCCAGTAGAAAGAGGGACAGGGGAGGCGAGAACACTGAAGCTTTCTTT.

V is TRBV4-2 and J is TRBJ1-1; no reliable D call. Germline V gives CDR1 LGHNA, CDR2 YNFKEQ. With 2 bases removed from V and 8 bases from J, the gap between germline ends came to 9 bases. The CDR3 totals 12 residues. CDR3 loop: CASSQPPLEAFF. CDR3 in DNA: TGTGCCAGCAGCCAACCACCTCTGGAAGCTTTCTTT.

In this sample, this clonotype turned up many times. The V call is TRBV7-8, the J call TRBJ1-5; D possibly corresponds to TRBD1 (5 bases). Between the trimmed V and J ends, which lost 6 bases and 9 bases, there was a span of 15 bases. Germline values: CDR1 SGHVS, CDR2 FQNEAQ. This CDR3 contains 13 residues. The CDR3 protein is CASSLSIGAPQHF. CDR3 nucleotides: TGTGCCAGCAGTTTGTCGATCGGGGCGCCCCAGCATTTT.

V is TRBV14 and J is TRBJ1-1; TRBD1 matches 7 bases. Germline assignment: CDR1 SGHDN and CDR2 FVKESK. V was pared by 4 bases and J by 1 base, with 6 bases of the junction left unmatched. CDR3 length: 15 residues. The CDR3: CASSLRRTGNTEAFF. In DNA, the CDR3 is TGTGCCAGCAGCCTAAGACGGACAGGGAACACTGAAGCTTTCTTT.

The sample holds many counts of this clonotype. The rearrangement joins TRBV10-3 to TRBJ2-7, with D unclear. The CDR3 runs to 15 residues. V was shortened by 2 bases and J by 4 bases, with 15 bases between the two germline ends. Germline V lookup: CDR1 ENHRY, CDR2 SYGVKD. The CDR3 here is CAISETGSLGYEQYF. The DNA for the CDR3 is TGTGCCATCAGTGAGACCGGATCATTGGGGTACGAGCAGTACTTC.

The chain uses TRBV14 and TRBJ2-6; D is possibly TRBD1 or TRBD2 (5 bases each). CDR1 is SGHDN and CDR2 is FVKESK in the germline V gene. Trimming stripped 4 bases from V and 0 bases from J, with 13 bases between. This CDR3 has 17 residues. CDR3 loop: CASSPLGEPSGANVLTF. DNA for the CDR3: TGTGCCAGCAGCCCTCTGGGGGAGCCCTCTGGGGCCAACGTCCTGACTTTC.

CDR3 coding DNA: TGTGCCAGCAGTGCATCGCCGGGGGGAGAGCAGTACTTC. Translating it yields CASSASPGGEQYF. J is TRBJ2-7 and V is TRBV2; 7 bases match TRBD2. The CDR3 sequence is 13 residues long. V trimming: 4 bases; J trimming: 7 bases; junction bases outside the gene matches: 7. In germline, CDR1 is SNHLY, CDR2 FYNNEI.

This CDR3 is CASSPSGTGRETQYF. In DNA form, the CDR3 reads TGTGCCAGCAGTCCCTCCGGGACAGGGAGAGAGACCCAGTACTTC. V gene TRBV2 combines with J gene TRBJ2-5, with TRBD1 matching 9 bases. V lost 5 bases and J lost 4; bases outside the gene matches: 8. The CDR3 loop spans 15 amino acids. Germline V gene data show CDR1 as SNHLY and CDR2 as FYNNEI. Full variable domain (outside the CDR3, taken from reference TRBV2 and TRBJ2-5): EPEVTQTPSHQVTQMGQEVILRCVPISNHLYFYWYRQILGQKVEFLVSFYNNEISEKSEIFDDQFSVERPDGSNFTLKIRSTKLEDSAMYFCASSPSGTGRETQYFGPGTRLLVL.

V usage is TRBV29-1 and J usage is TRBJ1-5; 9 bases map to TRBD1. The CDR3 contains 13 residues. Germline CDR1 is SQVTM and CDR2 is ANQGSEA. J gave up 7 bases and V 4 bases, and 5 bases lay outside the gene matches. The CDR3 is CSVARQGGQPQHF. Written as DNA, the CDR3 is TGCAGCGTTGCTAGACAGGGGGGGCAGCCCCAGCATTTT. Full variable domain (remainder filled in from reference TRBV29-1 and TRBJ1-5): SAVISQKPSRDICQRGTSLTIQCQVDSQVTMMFWYRQQPGQSLTLIATANQGSEATYESGFVIDKFPISRPNLTFSTLTVSNMSPEDSSIYLCSVARQGGQPQHFGDGTRLSIL.

This chain connects TRBV19 to TRBJ2-4, with D perhaps matching TRBD1 or TRBD2 (5 bases each). This CDR3 region has 13 residues. The V gene lost 5 bases and the J gene lost 5 bases, with 10 bases spanning the gap. Germline V gives CDR1 LNHDA, CDR2 SQIVND (reference sequence). The CDR3 DNA follows: TGTGCCAGTAGTCCCCGGGGCCAAAACATTCAGTACTTC. It codes for CASSPRGQNIQYF.

This clonotype was found a few times. V is TRBV7-2 and J is TRBJ2-7; the D gene is possibly TRBD1 (10 bases). Germline V gene sequence: CDR1 SGHTA, CDR2 FQGNSA. The CDR3 covers 15 residues. V was pared by 6 bases and J by 5 bases, with 20 bases between. CDR3 in amino acids: CASRPLAGQGHEQYF. CDR3 coding DNA: TGTGCCAGCAGGCCCCTAGCGGGACAGGGGCACGAGCAGTACTTC.

This sequence joins TRBV9 and TRBJ1-5, with a tentative D call TRBD1 (5 bases). Trimming took 5 bases from V and 4 from J, leaving 13 bases between them. Per the germline V gene, CDR1 is SGDLS and CDR2 is YYNGEE. The CDR3 extends over 14 amino acids. The CDR3: CASSFPQGNQPQHF. The CDR3 nucleotides read TGTGCCAGCAGTTTCCCCCAGGGAAATCAGCCCCAGCATTTT.

This chain uses TRBV6-2 or TRBV6-3 with TRBJ1-3; D gene unclear. The CDR3 length is 16 residues. Germline values: CDR1 MNHEY, CDR2 SVGEGT. The germline V and J ends were trimmed by 2 bases and 0 bases, with 11 bases remaining between them. The CDR3 reads CASSYATPDSGNTIYF. The CDR3, as DNA: TGTGCCAGCAGTTACGCGACACCGGACTCTGGAAACACCATATATTTT.

To note about this clonotype: Given a much more abundant clone one base away, this may be a read error. V is TRBV2 and J is TRBJ1-1, with D tentatively TRBD1 (6 bases). The CDR3 runs 13 residues. Trimming removed 10 bases at V and 8 bases at J, with 20 bases between. CDR1 is SNHLY and CDR2 is FYNNEI in the germline V gene. CDR3 nucleotide sequence: TGTGCCATCTCCGTTGAGGACAGTTCAGAAGCTTTCTTT. As protein: CAISVEDSSEAFF.